Each of the 17 T cell receptor beta chains below was sequenced from the same sample in a study of cytomegalovirus exposure and HLA in healthy donors (dated by TCRdb to 2017 to 2019). The library came from the immunoSEQ multiplex PCR assay. For the multiplex PCR, a mixture combining 60 forward primers for TCR Vbeta segments and 13 reverse primers for TCR Jbeta segments was used. In TCRdb, the immuneACCESS table is reduced to in-frame sequences with V and J assigned. These tables do not hold every clone; where another copy was compared, an unresolved V gene accounts for under half, and the others remain unexplained. The sample table lists 100,000 to 150,000 clones, 65% to 85% of them with a count of one. Around 1.5% of the sample rests with the top ten. The sample taken for sequencing was PBMCs. These receptor sequences come from a woman in her late teens or twenties in good health and CMV-seronegative.

This chain links TRBV5-1 with TRBJ2-1; TRBD2 matches at 13 bases. V dropped 4 bases and J dropped 7; count of bases not matched to a gene: 8. The CDR3 is 16 residues long. CDR1 SGHRS and CDR2 YFSETQ come from the germline V gene. The CDR3, as DNA: TGCGCCAGCAGCGCCGCCACTAGCGGGAGGGTAAATGAGCAGTTCTTC. Its translation: CASSAATSGRVNEQFF.

The gene calls are TRBV5-6 and TRBJ2-1, with TRBD2 matching over 9 bases. Per the germline V gene, CDR1 is SGHDT and CDR2 is YYEEEE. This CDR3 has 17 amino acids. J lost 0 bases, V lost 4 bases, and 8 bases had no gene match. CDR3 in amino acids: CASSKTSGRYSYNEQFF. Here the CDR3 DNA reads TGTGCCAGCAGCAAAACAAGCGGGAGGTACTCCTACAATGAGCAGTTCTTC.

The chain links TRBV29-1 to TRBJ1-1; D is possibly TRBD1 (6 bases). V was shortened by 6 bases and J by 3 bases, with 11 bases between the two germline ends. The V gene's germline CDR1 is SQVTM and CDR2 ANQGSEA. This CDR3 comprises 12 residues. In DNA, the CDR3 is TGCAGCGTGATGGACAGTTACACTGAAGCTTTCTTT. Protein: CSVMDSYTEAFF.

The chain joins TRBV6-5 to TRBJ2-2; TRBD2 matches 8 bases. The CDR3 runs to 15 residues. V was clipped by 4 bases and J by 6 bases; unmatched bases: 7. The germline CDR1 and CDR2 sequences are MNHEY and SVGAGI. The CDR3 nucleotides read TGTGCCAGCAGTTGGGGACTAGAAGTCTCCGGGGAGCTGTTTTTT. This encodes CASSWGLEVSGELFF.

This clone showed up just a few times. The chain joins TRBV5-1 to TRBJ2-1, with 7 bases matching TRBD2. The CDR3 runs to 16 residues. The V gene end was trimmed by 2 bases and the J gene end by 1 base; junction bases not matched to a gene: 6. The germline V gene has CDR1 SGHRS and CDR2 YFSETQ. The CDR3 loop reads CASSFQGGRSYNEQFF. Written as DNA, the CDR3 is TGCGCCAGCAGCTTCCAGGGCGGGAGATCCTACAATGAGCAGTTCTTC. Combining the CDR3 with reference TRBV5-1 and TRBJ2-1 gives the whole variable domain KAGVTQTPRYLIKTRGQQVTLSCSPISGHRSVSWYQQTPGQGLQFLFEYFSETQRNKGNFPGRFSGRQFSNSRSEMNVSTLELGDSALYLCASSFQGGRSYNEQFFGPGTRLTVL.

The rearrangement links TRBV30 to TRBJ2-1; the D gene is possibly TRBD2 (7 bases). The CDR3 is 14 residues long. With 5 bases removed from V and 6 bases from J, the gap between germline ends came to 17 bases. Germline lookup yields CDR1 GTSNPN and CDR2 SVGIG (reference sequence). As DNA, the CDR3 is TGTGCCTGGGGGGAGGGGGAGTGGGGCAATGAGCAGTTCTTC. Its translation: CAWGEGEWGNEQFF.

This clone occurred many times. The chain has TRBV11-2 and TRBJ2-7; possible D gene TRBD2, 6 bases. V was clipped by 0 bases and J by 1 base, with 10 bases between them. The germline gives CDR1 SGHAT, CDR2 FQNNGV. This CDR3 comprises 15 residues. CDR3 coding DNA: TGTGCCAGCAGCTTAGACGGAGGGCCTTCCTACGAGCAGTACTTC. Translating gives CASSLDGGPSYEQYF.

This clone was seen more than once but under ten times. J is TRBJ1-5 and V is TRBV6-5; maybe TRBD1 (5 bases). The CDR3 consists of 13 residues. The V end lost 2 bases, the J end lost 4 bases, and 6 bases lay between the germline ends. The germline gives CDR1 MNHEY, CDR2 SVGAGI. CDR3 DNA sequence: TGTGCCAGCAGTTACGACAGAAATCAGCCCCAGCATTTT. Translating it yields CASSYDRNQPQHF.

This rearrangement joins TRBV11-3 to TRBJ2-3; D call uncertain. Trimming shortened V by 1 base and J by 6 bases, and 8 bases separated the two germline ends. CDR1 is SGHNT, CDR2 YENEEA, per germline. The CDR3 covers 13 residues. The chain's CDR3 is CASSLGSRDTQYF. The CDR3 DNA follows: TGTGCCAGCAGCTTAGGGTCACGGGATACGCAGTATTTT.

This clone was observed a few times. The chain combines TRBV9 with TRBJ2-7, with 9 bases lining up with TRBD2. The ends lost 3 bases at V and 2 bases at J; junction bases unmatched: 6. The length of the CDR3 is 15 residues. Germline CDR1 and CDR2: SGDLS and YYNGEE. The CDR3 DNA reads TGTGCCAGCAGCGAGGGACTAGCCTATACCTACGAGCAGTACTTC. It yields the protein CASSEGLAYTYEQYF.

The V call is TRBV5-5, the J call TRBJ1-3, with D perhaps TRBD1 (6 bases). CDR3 size: 16 residues. Trimming pared 5 bases from V and 3 bases from J, leaving 18 bases between. Germline lookup yields CDR1 SGHKS and CDR2 YYEKEE (reference sequence). The CDR3 protein is CASSSKTQGYGNTIYF. CDR3 nucleotides: TGTGCCAGCAGTAGTAAGACACAGGGTTATGGAAACACCATATATTTT.

The gene calls are TRBV6-1 and TRBJ1-1; 7 bases map to TRBD1. V lost 6 bases and J lost 11; bases outside the gene matches: 15. The CDR3 has 14 residues. The germline CDR1 and CDR2 sequences are MNHNS and SASEGT. The DNA for the CDR3 is TGTGCCAGCAGCCTGTTGGGACAACAGGGGTCGGCTTTCTTT. Translation: CASSLLGQQGSAFF.

The CDR3 sequence: CATSRLDRGHGYTF. Written as DNA, the CDR3 is TGTGCCACCAGCAGGTTGGACAGGGGGCATGGCTACACCTTC. J is TRBJ1-2 and V is TRBV15; TRBD1 matches 11 bases. Trimming removed 3 bases from V and 6 bases from J; junction bases left unmatched: 3. CDR1 is LNHNV, CDR2 YYDKDF, per germline (reference sequence). This CDR3 has 14 amino acids.

This clone has more than one count but fewer than ten. The chain joins TRBV29-1 to TRBJ2-1; TRBD2 agrees at 9 bases. The CDR3 is 13 amino acids. The J segment lost 9 bases and the V segment lost 7 bases, leaving 10 bases of the junction unmatched. The germline V gene encodes CDR1 SQVTM and CDR2 ANQGSEA. The CDR3 nucleotides read TGCAGCGCCCCCGCTAGCGGGATAACTGAGCAGTTCTTC. This gives the protein CSAPASGITEQFF.

In its sample, this clone was seen a few times. The V call is TRBV30, the J call TRBJ2-7, with 9 positions matching TRBD1. The CDR3 covers 13 residues. V lost 4 bases to trimming and J lost 5 bases; unmatched junction nucleotides: 6. Per germline, CDR1 GTSNPN and CDR2 SVGIG (reference sequence). The chain's CDR3 is CAWTGTGRNEQYF. CDR3 DNA sequence: TGTGCCTGGACTGGGACAGGGCGGAACGAGCAGTACTTC.

This chain connects TRBV19 to TRBJ1-1, with TRBD1 matching 8 bases. In germline, CDR1 is LNHDA, CDR2 SQIVND (reference sequence). Losses at the gene ends were 6 bases for V and 4 bases for J; bases not matched to a gene: 10. The CDR3 is 15 amino acids. Here the CDR3 reads CASSPGQGWGTEAFF. CDR3 DNA: TGTGCCAGTAGCCCAGGACAGGGATGGGGCACTGAAGCTTTCTTT.

This chain connects TRBV4-2 to TRBJ2-7; D ambiguous. Germline V CDR1 and CDR2: LGHNA, YNFKEQ. The germline V and J ends were trimmed by 4 bases and 0 bases, with 13 bases remaining between them. This CDR3 is built from 15 residues. The DNA of the CDR3 is TGTGCCAGCAGCCCTCCCACTCCGAGCTCCTACGAGCAGTACTTC. Translating gives CASSPPTPSSYEQYF.